Each of the 22 T cell receptor beta chains below was sequenced from the same sample in a study of T cell changes during pregnancy in multiple sclerosis. The assay was immunoSEQ multiplex PCR, and TCRdb's table has in-frame clones only and misses some. The table records about 22,000 clones, about 89% of them present only once. The material sequenced was CD4+ T cells from peripheral blood mononuclear cells, taken in the third trimester of pregnancy. These receptors were taken from a female donor in good health, enrolled as a control in a pregnancy study.

This chain connects TRBV7-2 to TRBJ1-2; 7 nucleotides agree with TRBD1. Germline V gene data show CDR1 as SGHTA and CDR2 as FQGNSA. Germline trimming cut 5 bases from V and 3 bases from J; bases unmatched to any gene: 6. The CDR3 covers 14 residues. The DNA of the CDR3 is TGTGCCAGCAGCCCGACAGGGATGGACTATGGCTACACCTTC. Translation gives CASSPTGMDYGYTF.

This chain joins TRBV7-9 and TRBJ2-7; a weak D match, TRBD1 (6 bases). V gave up 1 base and J gave up 6 bases, with 10 bases separating them. The CDR3 sequence is 13 residues long. Germline CDR1 SEHNR, CDR2 FQNEAQ (reference sequence). For the CDR3, the DNA is TGTGCCAGCAGCTTAGAACAGGGTACCGAGCAGTACTTC. Translation gives CASSLEQGTEQYF.

The CDR3 DNA reads TGTGCCAGCAGCCCTCGGGACAGGTCCTACAATGAGCAGTTCTTC. As protein: CASSPRDRSYNEQFF. This chain connects TRBV9 to TRBJ2-1; 8 positions match TRBD1. Germline CDR1 and CDR2: SGDLS and YYNGEE. The length of the CDR3 is 15 residues. V gave up 4 bases and J gave up 1 base; unmatched junction bases: 4.

The gene calls are TRBV10-1 and TRBJ2-1, with 10 bases that match TRBD2. The trim removed 0 bases at V and 5 bases at J, leaving 4 bases unmatched. CDR3 length equals 16 residues. CDR1 WNHNN and CDR2 SYGVQD come from the germline V gene (reference sequence). The CDR3, as DNA: TGCGCCAGCAGTGAGTCGAGGAGCGGGAGGGACAATGAGCAGTTCTTC. Translation gives CASSESRSGRDNEQFF.

The chain links TRBV9 to TRBJ2-1; 13 bases align to TRBD2. This CDR3 region has 16 residues. After removal of 0 bases from V and 5 bases from J, the junction contained 2 bases not matched to a gene. Germline CDR1 is SGDLS and CDR2 is YYNGEE. This CDR3 reads CASSVGTSGSDNEQFF. The CDR3 coding sequence is TGTGCCAGCAGCGTAGGGACTAGCGGGAGTGACAATGAGCAGTTCTTC.

Regarding this clone: The junction does not match germline at one end; this may be a read error. The chain is built from TRBV6-5 and TRBJ1-1; 8 bases fit TRBD1. Germline V gene sequence: CDR1 MNHEY, CDR2 SVGAGI. The CDR3 has 13 residues. The CDR3 nucleotides are TGTGCCAGCAGCCCCGGGCTGGGACAGGTAGCGATCTTT. Its protein product is CASSPGLGQVAIF.

In this sample, this clone turned up once. This sequence joins TRBV5-1 and TRBJ2-3, with D maybe TRBD1 (6 bases). The germline V gene encodes CDR1 SGHRS and CDR2 YFSETQ. Trimming took 4 bases from V and 2 from J, leaving 14 bases between them. CDR3 length: 15 residues. CDR3 DNA: TGCGCCAGCAGCGGCTCAGGGGCGAACACAGATACGCAGTATTTT. Encoded protein: CASSGSGANTDTQYF.

The chain combines TRBV7-2 with TRBJ1-6; D may be TRBD1 (5 bases). The germline gives CDR1 SGHTA, CDR2 FQGNSA. The CDR3 covers 18 residues. V lost 4 bases and J lost 10, with 26 bases in between. The CDR3 sequence: CASSSYDSWDYVLSPLHF. The CDR3 nucleotides are TGTGCCAGCAGCTCGTATGACTCGTGGGACTACGTTCTCTCACCCCTCCACTTT. The full variable domain, completed using reference TRBV7-2 and TRBJ1-6, is GAGVSQSPSNKVTEKGKDVELRCDPISGHTALYWYRQSLGQGLEFLIYFQGNSAPDKSGLPSDRFSAERTGGSVSTLTIQRTQQEDSAVYLCASSSYDSWDYVLSPLHFGNGTRLTVT.

The genes are TRBV10-2 and TRBJ2-7, with D uncertain. The V gene's germline CDR1 is WSHSY and CDR2 SAAADI. The CDR3 covers 11 residues. V was pared by 5 bases and J by 3 bases, with 5 bases between. CDR3 in DNA: TGCGCCAGCAGTCTTAGCTACGAGCAGTACTTC. Encoded protein: CASSLSYEQYF.

The V call is TRBV5-8, the J call TRBJ1-2; D remains ambiguous. This CDR3 has 13 amino acids. With 0 bases removed from V and 5 bases from J, the gap between germline ends came to 8 bases. Germline V CDR1 and CDR2: SGHTS, YDEGEE. This CDR3 reads CASSLAGVYGYTF. CDR3 coding DNA: TGTGCCAGCAGCTTGGCCGGGGTTTATGGCTACACCTTC.

The chain is built from TRBV11-3 and TRBJ2-5, with D possibly TRBD1 on 6 matching bases. Trimming removed 3 bases from V and 4 bases from J, with 9 bases in between. Germline CDR1 SGHNT, CDR2 YENEEA. The CDR3 is 13 amino acids. Written as DNA, the CDR3 is TGTGCCAGCAGCTTTGACAGGCCAGAGACCCAGTACTTC. It yields the protein CASSFDRPETQYF.

The chain links TRBV19 to TRBJ2-1, with 12 bases lining up with TRBD2. Trimming took 0 bases from V and 6 from J; bases not matched to a gene: 6. The CDR3 length is 17 residues. Germline assignment: CDR1 LNHDA and CDR2 SQIVND (reference sequence). The chain's CDR3 is CASSIDSRLAGANEQFF. The DNA of the CDR3 is TGTGCCAGTAGTATAGATAGTCGACTAGCGGGAGCCAATGAGCAGTTCTTC.

This chain links TRBV6-1 with TRBJ1-2; tentatively, D is TRBD1 (5 bases). The germline CDR1 and CDR2 sequences are MNHNS and SASEGT. The CDR3 contains 14 residues. V lost 2 bases to trimming and J lost 4 bases, with 11 bases between them. CDR3 residues: CASSESEGVYGYTF. CDR3 DNA sequence: TGTGCCAGCAGTGAAAGCGAAGGGGTCTATGGCTACACCTTC.

The genes are TRBV15 and TRBJ1-5; 7 positions agree with TRBD1. Looked up from germline, CDR1 is LNHNV and CDR2 is YYDKDF (reference sequence). The CDR3 runs to 18 residues. J lost 2 bases, V lost 1 base, and 11 bases had no gene match. CDR3 region: CATSRGTGADFGNQPQHF. The DNA for the CDR3 is TGTGCCACCAGCAGAGGCACAGGGGCGGATTTCGGCAATCAGCCCCAGCATTTT.

The chain links TRBV5-1 to TRBJ2-3; 10 bases map to TRBD1. V was pared by 2 bases and J by 5 bases, with 5 bases of the junction left unmatched. The CDR3 contains 15 residues. Germline assignment: CDR1 SGHRS and CDR2 YFSETQ. CDR3 in amino acids: CASSFDRGRIDTQYF. CDR3 coding DNA: TGCGCCAGCAGCTTCGACAGGGGGCGTATAGATACGCAGTATTTT.

The rearrangement links TRBV7-2 to TRBJ1-5; weak D call: TRBD1 (6 bases). CDR1 SGHTA and CDR2 FQGNSA come from the germline V gene. The CDR3 is 15 amino acids. Trimming took 4 bases from V and 6 from J, leaving 16 bases between them. CDR3 residues: CASSSGGWAAQPQHF. CDR3 sequence (DNA): TGTGCCAGCAGCTCGGGGGGCTGGGCGGCTCAGCCCCAGCATTTT.

The chain combines TRBV5-1 with TRBJ2-2; TRBD2 is a possible D gene (7 bases). With 4 bases removed from V and 1 base from J, the gap between germline ends came to 14 bases. CDR1 and CDR2 from the germline V gene are SGHRS and YFSETQ. The CDR3 has 16 amino acids. CDR3 protein: CASSGGAGQNTGELFF. Written as DNA, the CDR3 is TGCGCCAGCAGCGGGGGGGCAGGCCAGAACACCGGGGAGCTGTTTTTT.

The chain has TRBV11-1 and TRBJ2-7; TRBD2 agrees at 10 bases. The junction had 5 bases not matched to a gene; V was cut back by 1 base and J by 5 bases. This CDR3 has 15 amino acids. Germline CDR1 reads SGHAT; CDR2 reads FQDESV (reference sequence). The CDR3 sequence: CASSLGTSGVHEQYF. The CDR3 DNA reads as TGTGCCAGCAGCTTAGGGACTAGCGGAGTGCACGAGCAGTACTTC.

This clone was seen a handful of times. V gene TRBV6-4 combines with J gene TRBJ1-2; 8 bases are a match to TRBD1. CDR3 length: 13 amino acids. Unmatched junction bases numbered 10, after V lost 8 bases and J lost 8 bases. Germline V lookup: CDR1 MRHNA, CDR2 SNTAGT. The CDR3 here is CASRAGGVGGYTF. DNA for the CDR3: TGTGCCAGCCGAGCAGGGGGCGTAGGAGGCTACACCTTC.

This chain joins TRBV30 and TRBJ1-1, with TRBD1 matching 8 bases. CDR3 size: 14 residues. CDR1 is GTSNPN and CDR2 is SVGIG in the germline V gene (reference sequence). The V gene end was trimmed by 4 bases and the J gene end by 3 bases; junction bases not matched to a gene: 7. The DNA for the CDR3 is TGTGCCTGGACCATCAGGGGGCGCGACACTGAAGCTTTCTTT. Its translation is CAWTIRGRDTEAFF.

The chain uses TRBV6-5 and TRBJ2-1, with 7 bases matching TRBD2. The CDR3 is 13 residues long. Per germline, CDR1 MNHEY and CDR2 SVGAGI. V lost 7 bases and J lost 10; bases outside the gene matches: 10. CDR3 nucleotides: TGTGCCAGCAATCCCCTCGGGGGGAGGGAGCAGTTCTTC. Protein sequence: CASNPLGGREQFF.

The chain is built from TRBV6-5 and TRBJ2-7; D may be TRBD1 (5 bases). Looked up from germline, CDR1 is MNHEY and CDR2 is SVGAGI. The V and J ends lost 2 bases and 1 base respectively, with 9 bases between them. This CDR3 comprises 14 residues. CDR3 region: CASSYRTPSYEQYF. CDR3 coding DNA: TGTGCCAGCAGTTACAGGACACCATCCTACGAGCAGTACTTC.